This entry concerns a single TCR beta chain. Its antigen has not been determined. It has no much larger one-base neighbor in the sample; base qualities were not kept. The CDR3 numbers 17 residues from cysteine through phenylalanine. Only the CDR3 region is kept as DNA, spanning 51 bases read in frame from base 1. The germline V gene encodes CDR1 LGHDT and CDR2 YNNKEL (reference sequence). V was cut back by 0 bases and J by 0 bases, leaving a gap of 13 bases between them. RNA was extracted with the RNeasy kit and about 0.5 to 1 ug was reverse transcribed using random hexamers. The immunoSEQ multiplex PCR assay, covering 54 Vbeta and 13 Jbeta segments, was used to amplify TCR beta CDR3 regions. To correct PCR amplification bias, a synthetic template baseline was used for both primer optimization and computational correction. As for how the authors treated the data: Reads were annotated to V, D and J genes per IMGT and analyzed with immunoSEQ Analyzer, keeping only productive sequences. Clonality was calculated as one minus the Shannon entropy normalized by log2 of the number of productive unique sequences. For each patient and control, public and private clones were evaluated within the 100 most prevalent clones. Clones were defined as Susac-specific when absent from the healthy and MS cohorts, from about a thousand published viral clones and from other ImmuneACCESS disease sequences. TCRdb itself trimmed the public reads at Q25 with fastp, ran MiXCR and retained productive beta chains. Rows are combined by CDR3 protein, so each entry shows the most common genes and DNA. The V and J calls, along with clone size, are taken from TCRdb and not from the paper's own processing. The sample table records approximately 210,000 distinct CDR3 sequences; roughly 96% of these occur just once. Of the sample, about 0.091% is held by the ten largest clones.

Peripheral blood CD8+ and CD4+ T cells from healthy donors, Susac syndrome patients and multiple sclerosis patients were profiled using high-throughput TCR beta sequencing. The multiple sclerosis controls were treatment-naive patients who had stable or active relapsing-remitting disease and met the revised McDonald criteria. CD8+ TEMRA cells were enriched by FACS, while bulk CD8+ and CD4+ T cells were purified by magnetic negative isolation. Blood was collected in EDTA tubes and processed within 24 hours, with PBMCs isolated through density gradient centrifugation. PBMCs intended for TCR sequencing were cryopreserved in liquid nitrogen and thawed later in a water bath at 37 degrees C. A purity of at least 90% was achieved for sorted or isolated CD4+, CD8+ and CD8+ TEMRA cells. This sample is drawn from a study of CD8 T cells in Susac syndrome (dated by TCRdb to about 2019). As for the study more broadly: The study used repertoire sequencing to test whether antigen drove CD8+ T cell activation and differentiation in Susac syndrome.

Summary of the overall study and its limitations: The number of individuals in the TCR sequencing and HLA analysis was recognized as being relatively small.

Input material: CD4+ T cells from PBMCs. The clonotype was recovered from a human donor with multiple sclerosis. Rearrangement joined TRBV3-1 to TRBJ2-3, and the D gene may be TRBD1, 5 bases matching. The CDR3 reads CASSQDWPTASTDTQYF. The DNA sequence reads TGTGCCAGCAGCCAAGATTGGCCGACAGCTAGCACAGATACGCAGTATTTT.